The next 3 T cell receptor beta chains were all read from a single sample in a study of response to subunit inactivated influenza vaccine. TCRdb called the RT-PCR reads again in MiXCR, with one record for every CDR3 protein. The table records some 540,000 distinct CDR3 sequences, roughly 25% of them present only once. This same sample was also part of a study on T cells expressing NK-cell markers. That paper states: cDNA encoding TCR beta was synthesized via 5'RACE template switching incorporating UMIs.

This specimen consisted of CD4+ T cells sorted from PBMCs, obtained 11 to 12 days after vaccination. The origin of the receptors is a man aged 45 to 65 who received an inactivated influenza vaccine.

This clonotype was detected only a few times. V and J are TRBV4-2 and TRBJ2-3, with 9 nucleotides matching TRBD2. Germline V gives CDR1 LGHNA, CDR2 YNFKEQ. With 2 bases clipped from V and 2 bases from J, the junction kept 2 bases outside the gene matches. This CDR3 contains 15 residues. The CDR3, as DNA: TGTGCCAGCAGCCAATCTAGCGGGACCACAGATACGCAGTATTTT. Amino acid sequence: CASSQSSGTTDTQYF.

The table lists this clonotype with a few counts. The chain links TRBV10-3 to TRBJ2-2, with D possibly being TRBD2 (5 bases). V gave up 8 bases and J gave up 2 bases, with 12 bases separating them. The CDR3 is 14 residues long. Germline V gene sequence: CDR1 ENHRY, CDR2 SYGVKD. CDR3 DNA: TGTGCCATCTCGGGTCGGGATAACACCGGGGAGCTGTTTTTT. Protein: CAISGRDNTGELFF.

CDR3 sequence (DNA): TGTGCCGGGAGCTCTGGAAACACCATATATTTT. Its protein product is CAGSSGNTIYF. This sequence joins TRBV10-3 and TRBJ1-3; D gene uncertain. Trimming pared 11 bases from V and 0 bases from J, leaving 5 bases between. This CDR3 comprises 11 residues. CDR1 and CDR2 (germline): ENHRY, SYGVKD.